The 14 T cell receptor beta chains below all came from one sample that was sequenced in a study of blood T cells in healthy people across ages. A second 7 to 11 cycle PCR used barcoded and J-beta primers. MiXCR, run by TCRdb on the 5' RACE reads, gives a single entry per CDR3 protein. The data hold some 1,800,000 distinct CDR3 sequences, with approximately 40% observed a single time. Sequencing was carried out using blood. The origin of the receptors is a human donor in good health.

The chain carries TRBV7-9 and TRBJ2-5, with 8 bases lining up with TRBD1. Germline-derived CDR1 and CDR2 are SEHNR and FQNEAQ (reference sequence). The CDR3 totals 15 residues. J lost 0 bases, V lost 3 bases, and 3 bases had no gene match. CDR3 in amino acids: CASSFGDRNQETQYF. The CDR3 bases are TGTGCCAGCAGCTTTGGGGACAGGAACCAAGAGACCCAGTACTTC. The whole variable domain, remainder taken from reference TRBV7-9 and TRBJ2-5, is DTGVSQNPRHKITKRGQNVTFRCDPISEHNRLYWYRQTLGQGPEFLTYFQNEAQLEKSRLLSDRFSAERPKGSFSTLEIQRTEQGDSAMYLCASSFGDRNQETQYFGPGTRLLVL.

V is TRBV20-1 and J is TRBJ2-1; D uncertain. This CDR3 region has 14 residues. V lost 6 bases and J 12 bases, leaving 24 bases between the germline ends. CDR1 and CDR2 (germline): DFQATT, SNEGSKA (reference sequence). The CDR3 bases are TGCAGTGCGGGCGTTCGCTTATTTCAATTGGGGCAGTTCTTC. Translating gives CSAGVRLFQLGQFF.

The V gene is TRBV27, the J gene TRBJ1-2, with 9 bases matching TRBD1. Germline assignment: CDR1 MNHEY and CDR2 SMNVEV (reference sequence). With V trimmed by 5 bases and J by 7 bases, 8 bases remained unmatched. The CDR3 spans 14 residues. The CDR3: CASSTPGQGSGYTF. CDR3 nucleotide sequence: TGTGCCAGCAGTACTCCGGGACAGGGATCTGGCTACACCTTC.

This clonotype has just a few counts. The chain employs TRBV7-9 and TRBJ2-7; no firm D call. The germline V gene encodes CDR1 SEHNR and CDR2 FQNEAQ (reference sequence). This CDR3 is built from 14 residues. The germline V and J ends were trimmed by 6 bases and 2 bases, with 14 bases remaining between them. The CDR3 DNA reads TGTGCCAGCAGTGAAGACGGCCTAACCTACGAGCAGTACTTC. Its protein is CASSEDGLTYEQYF.

This clonotype was seen repeatedly, ten times or more. This sequence joins TRBV7-9 and TRBJ2-7, with 9 nucleotides matching TRBD1. Looked up from germline, CDR1 is SEHNR and CDR2 is FQNEAQ (reference sequence). This CDR3 has 14 amino acids. Germline trimming cut 4 bases from V and 2 bases from J; bases unmatched to any gene: 3. CDR3 in DNA: TGTGCCAGCAGCTCTCGGACAGGGGCCTACGAGCAGTACTTC. This translates into CASSSRTGAYEQYF.

The chain couples TRBV9 to TRBJ2-1; weak D call: TRBD2 (6 bases). The CDR3 extends over 15 amino acids. Trimming pared 0 bases from V and 5 bases from J, leaving 12 bases between. Germline-derived CDR1 and CDR2 are SGDLS and YYNGEE. This CDR3 reads CASSVEGTGNNEQFF. The CDR3, as DNA: TGTGCCAGCAGCGTAGAAGGGACTGGTAACAATGAGCAGTTCTTC.

The chain has TRBV4-2 and TRBJ2-1, with 8 bases aligning to TRBD2. Losses at the gene ends were 1 base for V and 9 bases for J; bases not matched to a gene: 14. The V gene's germline CDR1 is LGHNA and CDR2 YNFKEQ. This CDR3 is built from 17 residues. The DNA of the CDR3 is TGTGCCAGCAGCCAAGGGCCCCAAGCGGGGGAAAGCATTGAGCAGTTCTTC. The encoded protein is CASSQGPQAGESIEQFF.

Only a few counts were recorded for this clonotype. The V call is TRBV15, the J call TRBJ2-7; no firm D call. Trimming took off 4 bases at V and 6 bases at J, with 7 bases between the two ends. Germline V gives CDR1 LNHNV, CDR2 YYDKDF (reference sequence). The CDR3 contains 11 residues. CDR3 DNA: TGTGCCACCAGCACCCTGGGCGAGCAGTACTTC. Protein: CATSTLGEQYF. The full variable domain, completed using reference TRBV15 and TRBJ2-7, is DAMVIQNPRYQVTQFGKPVTLSCSQTLNHNVMYWYQQKSSQAPKLLFHYYDKDFNNEADTPDNFQSRRPNTSFCFLDIRSPGLGDTAMYLCATSTLGEQYFGPGTRLTVT.

This clonotype occurred a few times. The J gene is TRBJ2-5, the V gene TRBV4-3, with no clear D. V was pared by 0 bases and J by 11 bases, with 19 bases between. CDR3 size: 15 residues. The V gene's germline CDR1 is LGHNA and CDR2 YSLEER. As DNA, the CDR3 is TGCGCCAGCAGCCAAGATCTTGGTTTCCCGGAGAATCAGTACTTC. Residues: CASSQDLGFPENQYF.

The chain recombines TRBV9 with TRBJ1-1; D is possibly TRBD1 (5 bases). Trimming stripped 0 bases from V and 8 bases from J, with 11 bases between. Per germline, CDR1 SGDLS and CDR2 YYNGEE. The CDR3 is 13 residues long. The CDR3, as DNA: TGTGCCAGCAGCGTAGAAACCGGGACCGAAGCTTTCTTT. The encoded protein is CASSVETGTEAFF.

CDR3 loop: CASSAQGGSYNEQFF. DNA for the CDR3: TGTGCCAGCAGCGCGCAGGGGGGCTCCTACAATGAGCAGTTCTTC. This chain links TRBV7-2 with TRBJ2-1; tentatively, D is TRBD1 (7 bases). Germline V gene sequence: CDR1 SGHTA, CDR2 FQGNSA. The CDR3 extends over 15 amino acids. The V end was cut by 5 bases, the J end by 0 bases, with 11 bases between.

This clonotype occurred a few times. V is TRBV20-1 and J is TRBJ2-1, with D possibly being TRBD1 (5 bases). The CDR3 totals 15 residues. V was shortened by 5 bases and J by 3 bases, with 17 bases between the two germline ends. Germline V gene sequence: CDR1 DFQATT, CDR2 SNEGSKA (reference sequence). CDR3: CSAQRQPQVYNEQFF. DNA for the CDR3: TGCAGTGCTCAAAGACAGCCCCAGGTCTACAATGAGCAGTTCTTC.

This clonotype was observed a single time. With a much larger clone just one base away, this may be a read error. The chain combines TRBV29-1 with TRBJ2-1, with D hard to call. CDR3 length: 15 amino acids. Germline values: CDR1 SQVTM, CDR2 ANQGSEA. The V gene lost 7 bases and the J gene lost 4 bases, with 20 bases spanning the gap. The CDR3 DNA is TGCAGCGCTATGGCCCTATCCCCCGAGTACAATGAGCAGTTCTTC. This translates into CSAMALSPEYNEQFF.

This clonotype was counted between two and nine times. The chain uses TRBV7-9 and TRBJ1-2; D gene ambiguous. The CDR3 has 14 amino acids. Between the trimmed V and J ends, which lost 5 bases and 4 bases, there was a span of 14 bases. The V gene's germline CDR1 is SEHNR and CDR2 FQNEAQ (reference sequence). The DNA of the CDR3 is TGTGCCAGCAGCACCGTCGGTGGTTCCTATGGCTACACCTTC. Amino acid sequence: CASSTVGGSYGYTF. The whole variable domain, filled in from reference TRBV7-9 and TRBJ1-2, reads DTGVSQNPRHKITKRGQNVTFRCDPISEHNRLYWYRQTLGQGPEFLTYFQNEAQLEKSRLLSDRFSAERPKGSFSTLEIQRTEQGDSAMYLCASSTVGGSYGYTFGSGTRLTVV.